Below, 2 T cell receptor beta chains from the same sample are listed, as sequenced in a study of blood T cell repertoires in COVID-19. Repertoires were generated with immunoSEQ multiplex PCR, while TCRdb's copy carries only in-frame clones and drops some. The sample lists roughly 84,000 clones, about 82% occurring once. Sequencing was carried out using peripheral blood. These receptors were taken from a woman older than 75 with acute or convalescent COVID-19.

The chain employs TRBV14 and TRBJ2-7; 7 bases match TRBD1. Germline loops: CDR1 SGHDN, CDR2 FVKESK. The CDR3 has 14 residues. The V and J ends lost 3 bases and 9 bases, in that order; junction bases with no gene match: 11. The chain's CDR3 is CASSQLGGRMGQYF. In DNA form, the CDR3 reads TGTGCCAGCAGCCAGTTAGGGGGCCGCATGGGGCAGTACTTC.

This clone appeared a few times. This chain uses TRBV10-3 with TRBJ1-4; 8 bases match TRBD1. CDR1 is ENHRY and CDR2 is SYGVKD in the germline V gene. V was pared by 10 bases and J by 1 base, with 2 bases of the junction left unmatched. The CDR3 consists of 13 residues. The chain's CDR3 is CATTGGTNEKLFF. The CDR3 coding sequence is TGTGCCACCACAGGGGGAACTAATGAAAAACTGTTTTTT.